The next 12 T cell receptor beta chains were all read from a single sample in a study of T cell responses to AZD1222 COVID-19 vaccine. The data were produced by immunoSEQ multiplex PCR, yet TCRdb's version contains in-frame clones alone and is incomplete. The profile shows 95,000 to 100,000 clones, 86% of them singletons. Source: peripheral blood, taken on day 0 of AZD1222 vaccination. Every receptor here comes from an adult in good health.

The chain recombines TRBV28 with TRBJ1-2; D remains ambiguous. This CDR3 is built from 12 residues. Germline V lookup: CDR1 MDHEN, CDR2 SYDVKM. The V gene lost 6 bases and the J gene lost 4 bases, with 9 bases spanning the gap. CDR3 bases: TGTGCCAGCAGGCAGCCCATCTATGGCTACACCTTC. Protein sequence: CASRQPIYGYTF.

V is TRBV6-4 and J is TRBJ2-3, with 10 bases fitting TRBD2. Trimming took 4 bases from V and 2 from J; bases not matched to a gene: 3. The V gene's germline CDR1 is MRHNA and CDR2 SNTAGT. This CDR3 comprises 15 residues. The CDR3: CASSVTSGATDTQYF. The DNA for the CDR3 is TGTGCCAGCAGTGTCACTAGCGGGGCCACAGATACGCAGTATTTT.

V usage is TRBV2 and J usage is TRBJ2-3; 11 bases fit TRBD2. Germline lookup yields CDR1 SNHLY and CDR2 FYNNEI. The CDR3 is 15 amino acids. Trimming cost V 6 bases and J 6 bases; bases outside gene matches: 8. CDR3 nucleotides: TGTGCCAGCAGGAGACTAGCGGGGAGCGGCGATACGCAGTATTTT. Amino acids: CASRRLAGSGDTQYF.

The gene calls are TRBV5-4 and TRBJ2-5; D is possibly TRBD2 (6 bases). V dropped 2 bases and J dropped 3 bases, with 11 bases sitting between them. CDR1 is SGHNT, CDR2 YYREEE, per germline (reference sequence). The CDR3 spans 14 residues. This chain's CDR3 is CASSFNGGEETQYF. The CDR3 DNA sequence: TGTGCCAGCAGCTTCAACGGGGGAGAAGAGACCCAGTACTTC.

This sequence joins TRBV6-5 and TRBJ1-5; 7 bases map to TRBD1. The V gene's germline CDR1 is MNHEY and CDR2 SVGAGI. Trimming removed 6 bases from V and 2 bases from J; junction bases left unmatched: 4. The CDR3 sequence is 14 residues long. The CDR3 here is CASSPTGGNQPQHF. In nucleotides, the CDR3 is TGTGCCAGCAGCCCAACAGGGGGCAATCAGCCCCAGCATTTT.

V is TRBV4-2 and J is TRBJ2-7; D perhaps matches TRBD1 (5 bases). The CDR3 runs to 14 residues. Germline V gene sequence: CDR1 LGHNA, CDR2 YNFKEQ. The ends were cut back, 0 bases at V and 4 bases at J, with 10 bases in the middle. In DNA, the CDR3 is TGTGCCAGCAGCCAAGACTACAGGAGTTACGAGCAGTACTTC. This translates into CASSQDYRSYEQYF.

The CDR3 is CASRDRFYGYTF. The CDR3 bases are TGTGCCAGCAGGGACAGGTTCTATGGCTACACCTTC. The V and J genes are TRBV27 and TRBJ1-2; 7 bases fit TRBD1. CDR3 length: 12 amino acids. With V trimmed by 6 bases and J by 4 bases, 2 bases remained unmatched. Per germline, CDR1 MNHEY and CDR2 SMNVEV (reference sequence).

The genes are TRBV4-1 and TRBJ2-7; 9 nucleotides match TRBD2. Trimming cost V 0 bases and J 2 bases; bases outside gene matches: 5. This CDR3 is 16 amino acids long. Germline V lookup: CDR1 MGHRA, CDR2 YSYEKL. CDR3 coding DNA: TGCGCCAGCAGCCAAGATGTCCAGCGGGGGGCCTACGAGCAGTACTTC. This gives the protein CASSQDVQRGAYEQYF.

This chain joins TRBV9 and TRBJ2-7; 7 positions agree with TRBD2. Germline V gene lookup returns CDR1 SGDLS and CDR2 YYNGEE. Trimming removed 0 bases from V and 3 bases from J; junction bases left unmatched: 6. The length of the CDR3 is 15 residues. DNA for the CDR3: TGTGCCAGCAGCGTAGCGGCGGGAGTGGGCTACGAGCAGTACTTC. Its translation: CASSVAAGVGYEQYF.

This clone was seen only once. The chain has TRBV18 and TRBJ1-2; TRBD1 aligns across 7 bases. Germline V CDR1 and CDR2: KGHSH, LQKENI. The CDR3 is 13 amino acids. Trimming at V came to 0 bases and at J to 8 bases, leaving 3 bases not matched to a gene. DNA for the CDR3: TGTGCCAGCTCACCACCGAACAGGGGAGGCTACACCTTC. This codes for CASSPPNRGGYTF.

The chain uses TRBV7-8 and TRBJ2-2; no clear D. From germline, CDR1 is SGHVS and CDR2 FQNEAQ. The V and J ends lost 5 bases and 6 bases respectively, with 10 bases between them. There are 13 residues in the CDR3. Written as DNA, the CDR3 is TGTGCCAGCAGCCCGCCGGGCCCCGGGGAGCTGTTTTTT. Protein sequence: CASSPPGPGELFF.

The chain joins TRBV7-8 to TRBJ1-2; 7 bases line up with TRBD1. The CDR3 extends over 15 amino acids. With 5 bases clipped from V and 11 bases from J, the junction kept 17 bases outside the gene matches. CDR1 SGHVS and CDR2 FQNEAQ come from the germline V gene. The CDR3: CASSLFWDSEGRYTF. As DNA, the CDR3 is TGTGCCAGCAGCCTATTCTGGGACAGCGAGGGGAGGTACACCTTC.